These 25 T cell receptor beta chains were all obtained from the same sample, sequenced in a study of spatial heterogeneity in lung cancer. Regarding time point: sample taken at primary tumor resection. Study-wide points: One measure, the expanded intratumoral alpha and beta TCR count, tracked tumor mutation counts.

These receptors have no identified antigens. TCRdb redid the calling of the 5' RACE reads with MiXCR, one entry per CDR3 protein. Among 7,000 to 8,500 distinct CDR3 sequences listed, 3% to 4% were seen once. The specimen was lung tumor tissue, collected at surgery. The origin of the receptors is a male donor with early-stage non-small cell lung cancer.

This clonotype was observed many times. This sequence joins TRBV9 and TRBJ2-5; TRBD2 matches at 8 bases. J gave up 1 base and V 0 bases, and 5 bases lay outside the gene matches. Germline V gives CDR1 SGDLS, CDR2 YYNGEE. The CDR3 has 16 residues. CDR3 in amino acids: CASSVGNSGAQETQYF. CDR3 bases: TGTGCCAGCAGCGTAGGGAATAGCGGGGCCCAAGAGACCCAGTACTTC.

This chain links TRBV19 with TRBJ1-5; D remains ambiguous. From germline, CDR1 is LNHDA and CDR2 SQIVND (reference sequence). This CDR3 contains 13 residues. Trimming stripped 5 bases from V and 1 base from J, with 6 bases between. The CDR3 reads CASSGSSNQPQHF. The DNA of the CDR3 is TGTGCCAGTAGTGGCTCCAGCAATCAGCCCCAGCATTTT.

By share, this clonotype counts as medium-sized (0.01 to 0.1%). The CDR3 sequence: CSANDNSRTSGSEQYF. DNA of the CDR3: TGCAGTGCTAACGATAATTCCAGGACTAGCGGATCCGAGCAGTACTTC. This chain links TRBV20-1 with TRBJ2-7; 10 nucleotides line up with TRBD2. The CDR3 is 16 residues long. Trimming cost V 4 bases and J 6 bases; bases outside gene matches: 15. Germline CDR1 DFQATT, CDR2 SNEGSKA (reference sequence).

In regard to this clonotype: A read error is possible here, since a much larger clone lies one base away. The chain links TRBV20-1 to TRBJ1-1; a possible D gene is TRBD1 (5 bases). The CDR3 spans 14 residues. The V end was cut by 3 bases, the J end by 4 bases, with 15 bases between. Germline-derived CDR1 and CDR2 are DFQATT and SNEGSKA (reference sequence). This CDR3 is CSASPSLGRTEAFF. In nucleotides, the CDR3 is TGCAGTGCTAGCCCCTCCCTGGGACGCACTGAAGCTTTCTTT.

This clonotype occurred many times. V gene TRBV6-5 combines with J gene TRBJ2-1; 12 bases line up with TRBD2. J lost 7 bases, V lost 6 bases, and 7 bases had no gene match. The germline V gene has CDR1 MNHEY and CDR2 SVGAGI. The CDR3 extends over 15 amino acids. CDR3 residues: CASSLAGGPQNEQFF. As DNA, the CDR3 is TGTGCCAGCAGCCTAGCGGGAGGGCCCCAGAATGAGCAGTTCTTC.

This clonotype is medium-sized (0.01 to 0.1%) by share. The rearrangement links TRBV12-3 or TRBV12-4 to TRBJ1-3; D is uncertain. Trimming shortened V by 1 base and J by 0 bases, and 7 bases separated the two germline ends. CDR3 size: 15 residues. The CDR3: CASSLGPNSGNTIYF. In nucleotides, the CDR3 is TGTGCCAGCAGTTTAGGGCCAAACTCTGGAAACACCATATATTTT.

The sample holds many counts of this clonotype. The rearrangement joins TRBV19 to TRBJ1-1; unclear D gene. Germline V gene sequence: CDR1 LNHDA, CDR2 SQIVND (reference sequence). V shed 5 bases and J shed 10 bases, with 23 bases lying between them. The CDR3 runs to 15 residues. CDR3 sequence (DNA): TGTGCCAGTAGTCCCCGAGGTCGAGGAGCCCCCGGAGCTTTCTTT. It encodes CASSPRGRGAPGAFF. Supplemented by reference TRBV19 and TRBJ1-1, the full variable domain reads DGGITQSPKYLFRKEGQNVTLSCEQNLNHDAMYWYRQDPGQGLRLIYYSQIVNDFQKGDIAEGYSVSREKKESFPLTVTSAQKNPTAFYLCASSPRGRGAPGAFFGQGTRLTVV.

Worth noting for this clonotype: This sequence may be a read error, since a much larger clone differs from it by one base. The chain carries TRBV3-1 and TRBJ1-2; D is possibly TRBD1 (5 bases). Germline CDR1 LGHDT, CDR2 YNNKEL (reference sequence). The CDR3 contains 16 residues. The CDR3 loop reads CASSQNGGGAGYGYNF. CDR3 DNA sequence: TGTGCCAGCAGCCAAAACGGCGGTGGGGCCGGCTATGGCTACAACTTC.

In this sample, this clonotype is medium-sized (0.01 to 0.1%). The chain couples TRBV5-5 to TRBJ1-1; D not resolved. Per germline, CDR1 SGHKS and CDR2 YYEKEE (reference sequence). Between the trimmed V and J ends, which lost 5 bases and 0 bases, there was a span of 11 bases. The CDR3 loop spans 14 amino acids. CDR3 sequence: CASRMDRLNTEAFF. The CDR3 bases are TGTGCCAGCAGGATGGATCGTCTGAACACTGAAGCTTTCTTT.

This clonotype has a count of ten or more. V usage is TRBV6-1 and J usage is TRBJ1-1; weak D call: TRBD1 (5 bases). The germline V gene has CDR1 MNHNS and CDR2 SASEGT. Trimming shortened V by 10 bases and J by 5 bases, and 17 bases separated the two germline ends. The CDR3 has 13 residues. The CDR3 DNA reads TGTGCCACCTCAGCGGGCAGGGTAACTGAAGCTTTCTTT. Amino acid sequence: CATSAGRVTEAFF.

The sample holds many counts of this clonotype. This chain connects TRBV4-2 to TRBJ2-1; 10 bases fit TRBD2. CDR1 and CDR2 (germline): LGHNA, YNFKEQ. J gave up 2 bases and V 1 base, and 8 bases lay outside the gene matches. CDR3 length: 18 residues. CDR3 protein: CASSQAATGTSAYNEQFF. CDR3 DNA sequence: TGTGCCAGCAGCCAAGCGGCGACCGGGACTAGCGCCTACAATGAGCAGTTCTTC.

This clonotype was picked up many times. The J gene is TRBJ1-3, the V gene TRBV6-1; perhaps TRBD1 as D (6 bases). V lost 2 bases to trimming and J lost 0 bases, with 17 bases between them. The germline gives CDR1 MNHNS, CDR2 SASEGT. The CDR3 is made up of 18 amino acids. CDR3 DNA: TGTGCCAGCAGTGAAAACGGACAGACCTCTTTCTCTGGAAACACCATATATTTT. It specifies CASSENGQTSFSGNTIYF.

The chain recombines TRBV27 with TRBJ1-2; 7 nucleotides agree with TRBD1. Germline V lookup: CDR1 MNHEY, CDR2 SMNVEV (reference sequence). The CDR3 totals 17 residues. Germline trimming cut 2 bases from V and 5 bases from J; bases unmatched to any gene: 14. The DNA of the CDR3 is TGTGCCAGCAGTTTAGGCCCCCCCGGGACAGTCCTGTATGGCTACACCTTC. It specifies CASSLGPPGTVLYGYTF.

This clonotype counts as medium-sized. The CDR3 region is CASTKRTSGTDTQYF. The DNA of the CDR3 is TGCGCCAGCACCAAAAGGACTAGCGGCACAGATACGCAGTATTTT. This sequence joins TRBV5-1 and TRBJ2-3; TRBD2 aligns across 9 bases. Germline V lookup: CDR1 SGHRS, CDR2 YFSETQ. This CDR3 has 15 amino acids. The V segment lost 6 bases and the J segment 1 base; nucleotides outside the gene matches: 6.

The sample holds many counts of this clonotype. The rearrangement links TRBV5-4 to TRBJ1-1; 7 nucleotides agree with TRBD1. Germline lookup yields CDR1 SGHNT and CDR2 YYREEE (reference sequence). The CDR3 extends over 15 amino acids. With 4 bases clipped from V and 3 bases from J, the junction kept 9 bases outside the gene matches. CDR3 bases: TGTGCCAGCAGCACCCCGACAGGGAGGTACACTGAAGCTTTCTTT. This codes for CASSTPTGRYTEAFF. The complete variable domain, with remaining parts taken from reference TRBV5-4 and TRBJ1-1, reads ETGVTQSPTHLIKTRGQQVTLRCSSQSGHNTVSWYQQALGQGPQFIFQYYREEENGRGNFPPRFSGLQFPNYSSELNVNALELDDSALYLCASSTPTGRYTEAFFGQGTRLTVV.

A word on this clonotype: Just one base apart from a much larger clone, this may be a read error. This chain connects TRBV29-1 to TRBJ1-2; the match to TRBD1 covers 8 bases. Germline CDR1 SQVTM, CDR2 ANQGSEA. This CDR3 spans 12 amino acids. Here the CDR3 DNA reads TGCAGCGCTCGGACAGGGTACTATGGCTACAACTTC. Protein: CSARTGYYGYNF.

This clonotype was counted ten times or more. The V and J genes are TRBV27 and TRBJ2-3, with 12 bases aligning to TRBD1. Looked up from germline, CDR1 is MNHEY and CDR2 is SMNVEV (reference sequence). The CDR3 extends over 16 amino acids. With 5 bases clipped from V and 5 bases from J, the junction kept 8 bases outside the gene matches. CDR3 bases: TGTGCCAGCAGTAGGGACAGGGGGCACGTGGTAGATACGCAGTATTTT. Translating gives CASSRDRGHVVDTQYF.

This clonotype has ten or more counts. In DNA, the CDR3 is TGTGCCAGCCTAGTTAGACGGGACAGCCATGGCTACACCTTC. This encodes CASLVRRDSHGYTF. The rearrangement links TRBV6-1 to TRBJ1-2, with 7 bases matching TRBD1. CDR1 is MNHNS, CDR2 SASEGT, per germline. The CDR3 has 14 amino acids. Trimming took 8 bases from V and 6 from J; bases not matched to a gene: 12.

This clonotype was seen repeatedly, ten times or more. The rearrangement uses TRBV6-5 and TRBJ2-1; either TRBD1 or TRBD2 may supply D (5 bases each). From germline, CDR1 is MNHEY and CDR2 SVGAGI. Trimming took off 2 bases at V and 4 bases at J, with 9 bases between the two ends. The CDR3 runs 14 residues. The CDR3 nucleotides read TGTGCCAGCAGTTACGGGGGAAATTACAATGAGCAGTTCTTC. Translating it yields CASSYGGNYNEQFF.

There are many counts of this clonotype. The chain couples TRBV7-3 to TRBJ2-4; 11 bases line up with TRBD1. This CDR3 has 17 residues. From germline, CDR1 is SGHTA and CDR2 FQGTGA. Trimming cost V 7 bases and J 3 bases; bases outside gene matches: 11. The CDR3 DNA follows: TGTGCCAGCACCTCCGAGAGGGGACAGGGGGTCAAAAACATTCAGTACTTC. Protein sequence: CASTSERGQGVKNIQYF.

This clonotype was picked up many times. The CDR3 DNA follows: TGTTCTTCGAGCGGGGGCGAGCAGTACTTC. Translation gives CSSSGGEQYF. V gene TRBV7-9 combines with J gene TRBJ2-7, with TRBD2 matching over 8 bases. The germline CDR1 and CDR2 sequences are SEHNR and FQNEAQ (reference sequence). CDR3 size: 10 residues.

The CDR3 spells CASSLLLAGGHEQFF. As DNA, the CDR3 is TGTGCCAGCAGCTTATTACTAGCGGGGGGTCATGAGCAGTTCTTC. The V call is TRBV7-2, the J call TRBJ2-1; 12 bases agree with TRBD2. J was trimmed by 8 bases and V by 2 bases; bases with no gene match: 4. Germline loops: CDR1 SGHTA, CDR2 FQGNSA. This CDR3 comprises 15 residues.

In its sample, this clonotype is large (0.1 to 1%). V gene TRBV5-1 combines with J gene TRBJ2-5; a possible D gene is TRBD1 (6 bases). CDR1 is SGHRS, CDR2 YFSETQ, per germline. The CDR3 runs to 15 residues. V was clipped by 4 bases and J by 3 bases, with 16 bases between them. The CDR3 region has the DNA TGCGCCAGCAGCCCCGAGGACAGTCGAAAAGAGACCCAGTACTTC. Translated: CASSPEDSRKETQYF.

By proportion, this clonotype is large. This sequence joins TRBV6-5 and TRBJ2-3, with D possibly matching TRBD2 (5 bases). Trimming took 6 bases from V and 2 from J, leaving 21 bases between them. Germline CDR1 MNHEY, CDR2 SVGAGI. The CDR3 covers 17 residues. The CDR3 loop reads CASSLMAPAELTDTQYF. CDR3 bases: TGTGCCAGCAGCCTAATGGCACCAGCGGAACTCACAGATACGCAGTATTTT.

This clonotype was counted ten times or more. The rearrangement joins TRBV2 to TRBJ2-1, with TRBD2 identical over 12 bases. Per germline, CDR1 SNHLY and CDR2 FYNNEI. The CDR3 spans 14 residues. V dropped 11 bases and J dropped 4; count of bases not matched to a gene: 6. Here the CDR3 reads CAGRTSGEYNEQFF. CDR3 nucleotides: TGTGCCGGGAGGACTAGCGGGGAATACAATGAGCAGTTCTTC.